This TCR beta chain was found in a study of response to subunit inactivated influenza vaccine. General study points: With each seasonal influenza vaccination, the authors suggested, few new T cells are recruited.

TCRdb fed the RT-PCR reads into MiXCR, producing one record per CDR3 protein. The top ten clones hold less than 15% of a sample with approximately 490,000 distinct CDR3 sequences, approximately 6.9% of them seen once. Details on this clonotype: Its antigen is currently unknown.

V shed 2 bases and J shed 3 bases, with 8 bases lying between them. The germline V gene has CDR1 SGHRS and CDR2 YFSETQ. This CDR3 is 13 amino acids long. The sample in question was PBMCs from blood, obtained around 25 months after vaccination. The clonotype originates from a man in his fifties or sixties who received an inactivated influenza vaccine. This chain connects TRBV5-1 to TRBJ1-1, with D hard to call. Here the CDR3 DNA reads TGCGCCAGCAGCTTCGGGAGGGACACTGAAGCTTTCTTT. As protein: CASSFGRDTEAFF. Variable domain in full (rest from reference TRBV5-1 and TRBJ1-1): KAGVTQTPRYLIKTRGQQVTLSCSPISGHRSVSWYQQTPGQGLQFLFEYFSETQRNKGNFPGRFSGRQFSNSRSEMNVSTLELGDSALYLCASSFGRDTEAFFGQGTRLTVV.